The next 24 T cell receptor beta chains were all read from a single sample in a study of Graves' ophthalmopathy and Graves' hyperthyroidism. The TCR beta CDR3 regions underwent amplification from RNA transcripts. HTBI-primed first-round RT-PCR preceded second-round multiplex PCR. TCRdb passed the multiplex PCR reads through MiXCR, listing each CDR3 protein once. The sample holds over a million distinct CDR3 sequences, less than 45% seen once. The specimen sequenced was peripheral blood or thyroid tissue (not recorded which). The receptors come from an adult man with Graves' hyperthyroidism.

This chain connects TRBV20-1 to TRBJ2-7; 11 bases map to TRBD2. The CDR3 length is 15 residues. Germline V gene data show CDR1 as DFQATT and CDR2 as SNEGSKA (reference sequence). Germline trimming cut 1 base from V and 2 bases from J; bases unmatched to any gene: 4. The CDR3 loop reads CSARGTSGFTYEQYF. The CDR3 DNA follows: TGCAGTGCTAGAGGGACTAGCGGGTTCACCTACGAGCAGTACTTC.

Of note for this clonotype: A clone one base away is much larger, so this may be a read error. The rearrangement links TRBV12-3 or TRBV12-4 to TRBJ2-5; the D gene is possibly TRBD2 (5 bases). The CDR3 has 15 residues. This chain's CDR3 is CASSLGPAAQETQYF. As DNA, the CDR3 is TGTGCCAGCAGCTTAGGCCCAGCGGCACAAGAGACCCAGTACTTC.

V is TRBV7-2 and J is TRBJ1-6; the match to TRBD1 covers 7 bases. CDR1 SGHTA and CDR2 FQGNSA come from the germline V gene. The CDR3 has 16 amino acids. Trimming cost V 1 base and J 8 bases; bases outside gene matches: 8. In DNA form, the CDR3 reads TGTGCCAGCAGCTTAGGAGGGGGCCTGCGTGATTCACCCCTCCACTTT. Translation: CASSLGGGLRDSPLHF.

This clonotype has ten or more counts. The rearrangement joins TRBV7-9 to TRBJ2-6, with D perhaps TRBD1 (6 bases). Looked up from germline, CDR1 is SEHNR and CDR2 is FQNEAQ (reference sequence). The CDR3 loop spans 14 amino acids. V shed 7 bases and J shed 0 bases, with 7 bases lying between them. CDR3 amino acids: CASMGHSGANVLTF. The DNA for the CDR3 is TGTGCCAGCATGGGACACTCTGGGGCCAACGTCCTGACTTTC.

V and J are TRBV4-1 and TRBJ2-7; 7 nucleotides agree with TRBD1. The germline V gene encodes CDR1 MGHRA and CDR2 YSYEKL. V lost 5 bases, J lost 2 bases, and 9 bases stayed unmatched. The CDR3 contains 15 residues. The CDR3 protein is CASSWAGTETYEQYF. The CDR3 DNA is TGCGCCAGCAGCTGGGCCGGGACAGAGACCTACGAGCAGTACTTC.

The chain links TRBV9 to TRBJ1-2; TRBD1 agrees at 8 bases. Unmatched junction bases numbered 3, after V lost 2 bases and J lost 3 bases. The CDR3 runs 14 residues. Per germline, CDR1 SGDLS and CDR2 YYNGEE. Here the CDR3 reads CASSVGTGHYGYTF. In DNA, the CDR3 is TGTGCCAGCAGCGTGGGGACAGGACACTATGGCTACACCTTC.

This clonotype was counted at least ten times. The chain links TRBV6-6 to TRBJ1-2; maybe TRBD1 (5 bases). Trimming left V 6 bases short and J 0 bases short, with 17 bases between. Germline CDR1 reads MNHNY; CDR2 reads SVGAGI (reference sequence). The CDR3 runs 16 residues. The DNA of the CDR3 is TGTGCCAGCAGATTCACCGGGACCGACGCTAACTATGGCTACACCTTC. Encoded protein: CASRFTGTDANYGYTF.

This clonotype was recorded at least ten times. J is TRBJ1-1 and V is TRBV12-3 or TRBV12-4, with a tentative D call TRBD1 (5 bases). The CDR3 sequence is 15 residues long. Deletions cut 1 base from V and 6 bases from J, with 15 bases between. The DNA for the CDR3 is TGTGCCAGCAGTTTAGGGGCAGGGAGAAGCGCTGAAGCTTTCTTT. Translating it yields CASSLGAGRSAEAFF.

The CDR3 sequence is CASSLASTGGLAGNTIYF. In nucleotides, the CDR3 is TGTGCCAGCAGCTTGGCGTCGACAGGGGGCTTAGCTGGAAACACCATATATTTT. The genes are TRBV11-1 and TRBJ1-3, with 10 positions matching TRBD1. J lost 2 bases, V lost 3 bases, and 10 bases had no gene match. The germline V gene encodes CDR1 SGHAT and CDR2 FQDESV (reference sequence). The CDR3 loop spans 18 amino acids.

V and J are TRBV5-1 and TRBJ1-6; TRBD1 agrees at 7 bases. With V trimmed by 4 bases and J by 7 bases, 11 bases remained unmatched. The V gene's germline CDR1 is SGHRS and CDR2 YFSETQ. This CDR3 comprises 16 residues. The CDR3 loop is CASSQDVEQGNSPLHF. The DNA for the CDR3 is TGCGCCAGCAGCCAGGATGTGGAACAGGGGAATTCACCCCTCCACTTT.

The chain couples TRBV20-1 to TRBJ2-5; D unclear. Deletions cut 2 bases from V and 5 bases from J, with 15 bases between. CDR1 is DFQATT, CDR2 SNEGSKA, per germline (reference sequence). This CDR3 region has 14 residues. The CDR3, as DNA: TGCAGTGCTAGAAGGGCGGATATTGGGGAGACCCAGTACTTC. This codes for CSARRADIGETQYF.

This clonotype was observed a few times. This chain joins TRBV5-4 and TRBJ1-1; TRBD1 aligns across 8 bases. V shed 3 bases, J shed 6 bases, and the junction held 4 bases outside the gene matches. This CDR3 is 13 amino acids long. Looked up from germline, CDR1 is SGHNT and CDR2 is YYREEE (reference sequence). The CDR3 region is CASSSTGAAEAFF. In DNA, the CDR3 is TGTGCCAGCAGCTCGACAGGGGCGGCTGAAGCTTTCTTT.

The table lists this clonotype with a few counts. This chain connects TRBV5-1 to TRBJ2-5, with D maybe TRBD2 (6 bases). Germline CDR1 SGHRS, CDR2 YFSETQ. V was shortened by 4 bases and J by 4 bases, with 14 bases between the two germline ends. The CDR3 extends over 14 amino acids. This CDR3 is CASSPRTTGETQYF. The CDR3 nucleotides read TGCGCCAGCAGCCCCCGGACTACCGGAGAGACCCAGTACTTC.

Many counts were recorded for this clonotype. The genes are TRBV29-1 and TRBJ1-2, with 7 bases lining up with TRBD1. The V gene's germline CDR1 is SQVTM and CDR2 ANQGSEA. CDR3 size: 13 residues. V lost 4 bases to trimming and J lost 3 bases; unmatched junction nucleotides: 5. The CDR3 nucleotides are TGCAGCGTTGCAAGGGGGCGCGACTATGGCTACACCTTC. This encodes CSVARGRDYGYTF.

The V and J genes are TRBV7-9 and TRBJ1-2; no firm D call. This CDR3 spans 16 amino acids. Trimming stripped 7 bases from V and 4 bases from J, with 22 bases between. Germline CDR1 reads SEHNR; CDR2 reads FQNEAQ (reference sequence). The CDR3 protein is CASIPRETDDSYGYTF. CDR3 coding DNA: TGTGCCAGCATCCCACGGGAGACCGATGATTCCTATGGCTACACCTTC.

The genes are TRBV20-1 and TRBJ2-5; TRBD2 agrees at 10 bases. CDR1 is DFQATT and CDR2 is SNEGSKA in the germline V gene (reference sequence). This CDR3 comprises 13 residues. The V segment lost 5 bases and the J segment 5 bases; nucleotides outside the gene matches: 5. DNA for the CDR3: TGCAGTGCTTCGGGACTAGCGATGGAGACCCAGTACTTC. Translated, it gives CSASGLAMETQYF.

This rearrangement joins TRBV20-1 to TRBJ1-1, with D possibly being TRBD1 (6 bases). The CDR3 loop spans 11 amino acids. The germline CDR1 and CDR2 sequences are DFQATT and SNEGSKA (reference sequence). Between the trimmed V and J ends, which lost 4 bases and 6 bases, there was a span of 9 bases. In nucleotides, the CDR3 is TGCAGTGCTACCAGGGGTTCTGAAGCTTTCTTT. Protein sequence: CSATRGSEAFF.

As regards this clonotype: Given a much more abundant clone one base away, this may be a read error. This chain uses TRBV6-5 with TRBJ1-5; the match to TRBD1 covers 8 bases. The CDR3 is 15 amino acids. Germline V gene lookup returns CDR1 MNHEY and CDR2 SVGAGI. The CDR3 is CVSSYRTGPNQPQHF. The CDR3 nucleotides are TGTGTCAGCAGTTATCGGACAGGGCCCAATCAGCCCCAGCATTTT.

V gene TRBV4-1 combines with J gene TRBJ1-2, with D uncertain. Germline loops: CDR1 MGHRA, CDR2 YSYEKL. This CDR3 contains 15 residues. V was cut by 1 base and J by 3 bases, with 12 bases left in between. CDR3 DNA: TGCGCCAGCAGCCAAGTACACCCTGGGGACTATGGCTACACCTTC. It encodes CASSQVHPGDYGYTF.

J is TRBJ1-3 and V is TRBV25-1, with D unclear. Germline CDR1 is MGHDK and CDR2 is SYGVNS. V was shortened by 3 bases and J by 3 bases, with 9 bases between the two germline ends. This CDR3 spans 14 amino acids. The DNA for the CDR3 is TGTGCCAGCAGTGATGAACACTTTGGAAACACCATATATTTT. It specifies CASSDEHFGNTIYF.

J is TRBJ2-7 and V is TRBV20-1; 15 positions agree with TRBD2. The CDR3 is 17 amino acids. The J segment lost 0 bases and the V segment lost 6 bases, leaving 9 bases of the junction unmatched. Germline V gives CDR1 DFQATT, CDR2 SNEGSKA (reference sequence). This chain's CDR3 is CSANPGTSGRHSYEQYF. As DNA, the CDR3 is TGCAGTGCGAACCCCGGGACTAGCGGGAGGCACTCCTACGAGCAGTACTTC.

This clonotype was recorded a few times. The chain has TRBV20-1 and TRBJ1-1; 7 bases map to TRBD1. From germline, CDR1 is DFQATT and CDR2 SNEGSKA (reference sequence). Trimming at V came to 6 bases and at J to 4 bases, leaving 11 bases not matched to a gene. The CDR3 is made up of 14 amino acids. This chain's CDR3 is CSAVHRGRGTEAFF. The CDR3 region has the DNA TGCAGTGCGGTTCACAGGGGCCGGGGCACTGAAGCTTTCTTT.

This clonotype has at least ten counts. This chain uses TRBV2 with TRBJ1-6; 8 nucleotides align to TRBD1. The CDR3 extends over 15 amino acids. The V gene end was trimmed by 6 bases and the J gene end by 10 bases; junction bases not matched to a gene: 11. Germline loops: CDR1 SNHLY, CDR2 FYNNEI. This CDR3 reads CASRKGTGSASPLHF. The CDR3 region has the DNA TGTGCCAGCAGGAAGGGGACAGGCAGCGCGTCACCCCTCCACTTT.

The chain recombines TRBV7-2 with TRBJ2-7; D gene uncertain. Trimming left V 6 bases short and J 6 bases short, with 18 bases between. Germline assignment: CDR1 SGHTA and CDR2 FQGNSA. The CDR3 is 14 amino acids. CDR3 DNA sequence: TGTGCCAGCAGTGTTGCGGTTCGACCTTTCGAGCAGTACTTC. It encodes CASSVAVRPFEQYF.